The 17 T cell receptor beta chains below were found in one sample sequenced in a study of T cell repertoires in cytomegalovirus infection. TCRdb re-analysed the reads in MiXCR, keeping a single row per CDR3 protein. The repertoire has about 320,000 distinct CDR3 sequences, more than 8% of them found once; the top ten carry 3.5% to 4.5%. Sequencing was carried out using PBMCs. The receptors here all came from a human donor in good health (CMV status not recorded). Some clones in this sample may be carry-over from other donors' samples.

The chain uses TRBV6-1 and TRBJ1-5, with 8 bases aligning to TRBD1. The CDR3 length is 16 residues. V was pared by 6 bases and J by 0 bases, with 7 bases of the junction left unmatched. Germline CDR1 MNHNS, CDR2 SASEGT. The CDR3 protein is CASRSGTGYSNQPQHF. DNA for the CDR3: TGTGCCAGCAGATCTGGGACAGGATATAGCAATCAGCCCCAGCATTTT.

This clonotype was seen only once. This sequence joins TRBV27 and TRBJ2-5; 13 bases line up with TRBD2. Germline values: CDR1 MNHEY, CDR2 SMNVEV (reference sequence). The CDR3 consists of 18 residues. V lost 6 bases, J lost 5 bases, and 15 bases stayed unmatched. CDR3 sequence reads: CASSLRVTSGGSRETQYF. In DNA, the CDR3 is TGTGCCAGCAGCCTCAGGGTGACTAGCGGGGGGTCACGGGAGACCCAGTACTTC.

The chain recombines TRBV7-3 with TRBJ2-1; 10 bases fit TRBD1. The junction had 3 bases not matched to a gene; V was cut back by 1 base and J by 6 bases. There are 15 residues in the CDR3. The germline V gene encodes CDR1 SGHTA and CDR2 FQGTGA. This CDR3 is CASSLKGQGGNEQFF. The CDR3 DNA sequence: TGTGCCAGCAGCTTAAAAGGACAGGGGGGCAATGAGCAGTTCTTC.

This clonotype occurred a few times. The chain recombines TRBV12-3 or TRBV12-4 with TRBJ1-5, with a tentative D call TRBD1 (5 bases). This CDR3 is built from 14 residues. V was clipped by 1 base and J by 7 bases, with 11 bases between them. The CDR3, as DNA: TGTGCCAGCAGTTTAGTAGGGGTTCCCCAGCCCCAGCATTTT. Protein product: CASSLVGVPQPQHF.

About this clonotype: One base away lies a much larger clone, so this may be a sequencing read error. This chain joins TRBV6-8 and TRBJ2-1, with TRBD2 matching over 10 bases. This CDR3 region has 14 residues. Unmatched junction bases numbered 5, after V lost 6 bases and J lost 6 bases. Germline V gives CDR1 MNHGY, CDR2 SAAAGT. The CDR3 DNA sequence: TGTGCCAGCAGCCAACTAGCGGGATCCAATGAGCAGTTCTTC. This sequence encodes CASSQLAGSNEQFF.

This rearrangement joins TRBV24-1 to TRBJ2-3; D uncertain. The germline V gene has CDR1 KGHDR and CDR2 SFDVKD. CDR3 length equals 15 residues. V lost 1 base to trimming and J lost 4 bases, with 11 bases between them. The DNA of the CDR3 is TGTGCCACCAGTGATTTTCAGTTTCAAGCAGATACGCAGTATTTT. It yields the protein CATSDFQFQADTQYF.

As concerns this clonotype: A much larger clone lies a single base off, so this may be a read error. The chain joins TRBV7-2 to TRBJ1-6; 8 bases are shared with TRBD1. The CDR3 runs to 15 residues. Germline V CDR1 and CDR2: SGHTA, FQGNSA. For the CDR3, the DNA is TGTGCCAGCAGCCCCGGACAGGGCTATAATACACCCCTCCACTTT. Protein: CASSPGQGYNTPLHF.

This clonotype was counted many times. The V call is TRBV7-6, the J call TRBJ2-1; the D is unclear. V was pared by 5 bases and J by 2 bases, with 19 bases between. Per germline, CDR1 SGHVS and CDR2 FNYEAQ. The CDR3 loop spans 17 amino acids. CDR3 bases: TGTGCCAGCAGCAACCTTCGGGCGGACCCGGCCTACAATGAGCAGTTCTTC. Encoded protein: CASSNLRADPAYNEQFF.

This clonotype was detected many times. The chain links TRBV12-3 or TRBV12-4 to TRBJ2-3; D is possibly TRBD1 (7 bases). Trimming took 5 bases from V and 5 from J, leaving 17 bases between them. The CDR3 runs 15 residues. DNA of the CDR3: TGTGCCAGCAGTGCCTGGACAGGAGGGAGAGATACGCAGTATTTT. Translated, it gives CASSAWTGGRDTQYF.

This clonotype was picked up many times. V gene TRBV7-6 combines with J gene TRBJ2-3, with unresolved D. This CDR3 has 14 residues. Germline-derived CDR1 and CDR2 are SGHVS and FNYEAQ. The V end lost 8 bases, the J end lost 4 bases, and 16 bases lay between the germline ends. CDR3 nucleotides: TGTGCCAGCTCCAGCGCCTTGGCTGCAGATACGCAGTATTTT. Amino acid sequence: CASSSALAADTQYF.

This clonotype was picked up many times. V is TRBV20-1 and J is TRBJ2-1; 10 positions match TRBD2. Germline V CDR1 and CDR2: DFQATT, SNEGSKA (reference sequence). The J segment lost 6 bases and the V segment lost 6 bases, leaving 11 bases of the junction unmatched. This CDR3 comprises 15 residues. CDR3 in amino acids: CSALKMRTSGNEQFF. The CDR3 DNA follows: TGCAGTGCCCTGAAAATGCGGACTAGCGGCAATGAGCAGTTCTTC.

This chain links TRBV5-6 with TRBJ2-4; D call uncertain. This CDR3 region has 15 residues. V dropped 4 bases and J dropped 4 bases, with 15 bases sitting between them. Looked up from germline, CDR1 is SGHDT and CDR2 is YYEEEE. The CDR3 reads CASSTWAEGKNIQYF. Written as DNA, the CDR3 is TGTGCCAGCAGCACTTGGGCCGAAGGGAAAAACATTCAGTACTTC.

This clonotype was counted only a few times. This chain joins TRBV15 and TRBJ1-4; D not resolved. Trimming took off 0 bases at V and 14 bases at J, with 13 bases between the two ends. Germline V gene sequence: CDR1 LNHNV, CDR2 YYDKDF (reference sequence). The CDR3 is 13 residues long. CDR3 in DNA: TGTGCCACCAGCAGAGACAGGATGGGAGAGCTGTTTTTT. It specifies CATSRDRMGELFF.

This clonotype was counted many times. The chain employs TRBV7-2 and TRBJ2-7; 7 bases align to TRBD1. Germline V lookup: CDR1 SGHTA, CDR2 FQGNSA. This CDR3 has 16 residues. V lost 3 bases and J lost 2; bases outside the gene matches: 10. The CDR3 sequence is CASSFPTTGSTYEQYF. CDR3 DNA: TGTGCCAGCAGCTTCCCGACGACAGGGTCAACCTACGAGCAGTACTTC.

The V gene is TRBV19, the J gene TRBJ2-7; 9 bases are shared with TRBD2. The length of the CDR3 is 14 residues. Germline-derived CDR1 and CDR2 are LNHDA and SQIVND (reference sequence). V trimming: 6 bases; J trimming: 0 bases; junction bases outside the gene matches: 3. The CDR3 region is CASRKTSGSYEQYF. CDR3 nucleotides: TGTGCCAGTAGGAAGACTAGCGGCTCCTACGAGCAGTACTTC.

This chain connects TRBV12-3 or TRBV12-4 to TRBJ1-2, with D uncertain. The CDR3 length is 14 residues. Trimming left V 2 bases short and J 2 bases short, with 9 bases between. CDR3 amino acids: CASSLKADNYGYTF. DNA of the CDR3: TGTGCCAGCAGTTTAAAGGCAGACAACTATGGCTACACCTTC.

This chain uses TRBV12-3 or TRBV12-4 with TRBJ2-1, with no clear D. Between the trimmed V and J ends, which lost 2 bases and 7 bases, there was a span of 3 bases. The CDR3 loop spans 11 amino acids. The CDR3 nucleotides read TGTGCCAGCAGTTTACAGAATGAGCAGTTCTTC. Translating it yields CASSLQNEQFF.